Below, 15 T cell receptor beta chains from the same sample are listed, as sequenced in a study of T cells in Graves' hyperthyroidism and ophthalmopathy. Using RNA transcripts as the source, TCR beta CDR3 regions were amplified. Initially, a first-round RT-PCR of the TCR CDR3 employed the HTBI primer set. Each CDR3 protein gets one entry after TCRdb re-called the multiplex PCR reads with MiXCR. The data show 400,000 to 500,000 distinct CDR3 sequences, with about 15% seen just once and about 12% held by the top ten. Source material: blood. The receptors derive from a man aged 18 to 35 with Graves' ophthalmopathy.

This clonotype came up many times. This chain links TRBV9 with TRBJ2-1; D uncertain. CDR3 length: 16 amino acids. CDR1 SGDLS and CDR2 YYNGEE come from the germline V gene. Trimming cost V 4 bases and J 2 bases, with 16 bases left between them. The CDR3 coding sequence is TGTGCCAGCAGCCCAACGGCCCAGTCGCCCTACAATGAGCAGTTCTTC. Its translation is CASSPTAQSPYNEQFF.

This clonotype came up many times. The genes are TRBV2 and TRBJ1-5; a possible D gene is TRBD1 (5 bases). Germline-derived CDR1 and CDR2 are SNHLY and FYNNEI. The CDR3 consists of 13 residues. V gave up 8 bases and J gave up 4 bases, with 12 bases separating them. CDR3 region: CASSRDPNQPQHF. DNA for the CDR3: TGTGCCAGCTCACGGGACCCTAATCAGCCCCAGCATTTT.

This clonotype was recorded a few times. The chain recombines TRBV5-5 with TRBJ1-1; TRBD1 matches at 12 bases. Unmatched junction bases numbered 10, after V lost 0 bases and J lost 1 base. Germline CDR1 is SGHKS and CDR2 is YYEKEE (reference sequence). The CDR3 is made up of 19 amino acids. The CDR3 DNA reads as TGTGCCAGCAGCTTGGCCCCGGGACAGGGGGCCATCGCGAACACTGAAGCTTTCTTT. Translation gives CASSLAPGQGAIANTEAFF. Variable domain in full (rest from reference TRBV5-5 and TRBJ1-1): DAGVTQSPTHLIKTRGQQVTLRCSPISGHKSVSWYQQVLGQGPQFIFQYYEKEERGRGNFPDRFSARQFPNYSSELNVNALLLGDSALYLCASSLAPGQGAIANTEAFFGQGTRLTVV.

A word on this clonotype: A read error may explain this, as a much larger clone is one base away. The chain recombines TRBV12-3 or TRBV12-4 with TRBJ1-2; D remains ambiguous. CDR3 length equals 14 residues. V was pared by 6 bases and J by 8 bases, with 19 bases between. The CDR3 DNA sequence: TGTGCCAGCAGGGACGGAGGCACCTATGGCGGCTACACCTTC. Its translation: CASRDGGTYGGYTF.

This clonotype appeared many times. The V call is TRBV4-2, the J call TRBJ1-4; TRBD1 matches at 10 bases. The CDR3 covers 16 residues. The V segment lost 1 base and the J segment 8 bases; nucleotides outside the gene matches: 7. Germline V gene sequence: CDR1 LGHNA, CDR2 YNFKEQ. For the CDR3, the DNA is TGTGCCAGCAGCCAAGCCGGGGGACAGGGGAGCGAAAAACTGTTTTTT. The encoded protein is CASSQAGGQGSEKLFF.

Many counts were recorded for this clonotype. This sequence joins TRBV7-9 and TRBJ2-7; the D gene is possibly TRBD1 (5 bases). The CDR3 extends over 14 amino acids. Deletions cut 2 bases from V and 2 bases from J, with 10 bases between. Per germline, CDR1 SEHNR and CDR2 FQNEAQ (reference sequence). The chain's CDR3 is CASSLMGPTYEQYF. In nucleotides, the CDR3 is TGTGCCAGCAGCTTAATGGGGCCTACCTACGAGCAGTACTTC.

The J gene is TRBJ2-7, the V gene TRBV6-1; TRBD1 aligns across 8 bases. Trimming cost V 7 bases and J 7 bases; bases outside gene matches: 15. In germline, CDR1 is MNHNS, CDR2 SASEGT. CDR3 length: 15 residues. This CDR3 reads CASNGGQGIWREQYF. The CDR3 DNA reads TGTGCCAGCAACGGAGGACAGGGCATCTGGAGGGAGCAGTACTTC.

The rearrangement links TRBV18 to TRBJ2-2; D is tentatively TRBD1 or TRBD2 (5 bases each). The CDR3 covers 16 residues. CDR1 and CDR2 from the germline V gene are KGHSH and LQKENI. Trimming removed 5 bases from V and 4 bases from J, with 17 bases in between. This CDR3 reads CASSYTTGASTGELFF. The CDR3 DNA follows: TGTGCCAGCTCATACACTACCGGGGCCAGCACCGGGGAGCTGTTTTTT.

This clonotype came up many times. The rearrangement links TRBV27 to TRBJ2-1; D is tentatively TRBD1 or TRBD2 (5 bases each). Trimming stripped 6 bases from V and 3 bases from J, with 18 bases between. Germline CDR1 and CDR2: MNHEY and SMNVEV (reference sequence). This CDR3 region has 16 residues. The CDR3 spells CASSLGAGGNYNEQFF. As DNA, the CDR3 is TGTGCCAGCAGCCTAGGGGCGGGTGGCAACTACAATGAGCAGTTCTTC.

Many counts were recorded for this clonotype. The V call is TRBV24-1, the J call TRBJ2-7; D is unresolved. CDR3 size: 13 residues. Deletions cut 5 bases from V and 2 bases from J, with 9 bases between. The germline gives CDR1 KGHDR, CDR2 SFDVKD. DNA of the CDR3: TGTGCCACCAGTGCAGGTACTACCTACGAGCAGTACTTC. It is translated as CATSAGTTYEQYF.

The chain uses TRBV5-1 and TRBJ2-7; 10 bases line up with TRBD1. Germline V CDR1 and CDR2: SGHRS, YFSETQ. The V segment lost 4 bases and the J segment 4 bases; nucleotides outside the gene matches: 8. This CDR3 is built from 15 residues. The CDR3 region has the DNA TGCGCCAGCAGCAACCCCGGGACAGGGGTATACGAGCAGTACTTC. Protein product: CASSNPGTGVYEQYF.

A word on this clonotype: One base away lies a much larger clone, so this may be a sequencing read error. The chain has TRBV9 and TRBJ2-5; tentatively, D is TRBD1 (6 bases). The length of the CDR3 is 13 residues. The V gene lost 3 bases and the J gene lost 2 bases, with 8 bases spanning the gap. The germline gives CDR1 SGDLS, CDR2 YYNGEE. The CDR3 DNA is TGTGCCAGCAGCGGGGACACTCAAGAGACCCAGTACTTC. Protein: CASSGDTQETQYF.

This clonotype has only a few counts. This rearrangement joins TRBV19 to TRBJ1-5, with no clear D. The CDR3 sequence is 13 residues long. The germline V gene has CDR1 LNHDA and CDR2 SQIVND (reference sequence). V dropped 5 bases and J dropped 5 bases, with 10 bases sitting between them. The CDR3 reads CASSSQVDQPQHF. In DNA, the CDR3 is TGTGCCAGTAGTTCCCAGGTAGATCAGCCCCAGCATTTT.

This clonotype was detected many times. V and J are TRBV30 and TRBJ1-4; TRBD1 is a possible D gene (6 bases). The ends were cut back, 1 base at V and 0 bases at J, with 9 bases in the middle. Per germline, CDR1 GTSNPN and CDR2 SVGIG (reference sequence). This CDR3 is 15 amino acids long. The CDR3 loop is CAWSGRGTTNEKLFF. In nucleotides, the CDR3 is TGTGCCTGGAGTGGCAGGGGAACAACTAATGAAAAACTGTTTTTT.

There are many counts of this clonotype. The chain combines TRBV3-1 with TRBJ1-5, with D tentatively TRBD1 (5 bases). Trimming removed 6 bases at V and 2 bases at J, with 11 bases between. The CDR3 is 14 residues long. Per germline, CDR1 LGHDT and CDR2 YNNKEL (reference sequence). CDR3 DNA sequence: TGTGCCAGCAGTTCGGGGCTCGGCAATCAGCCCCAGCATTTT. This gives the protein CASSSGLGNQPQHF.